The 26 T cell receptor beta chains listed next were all sequenced from one sample in a study of control samples from healthy donors and cancer patients. The method was immunoSEQ multiplex PCR; TCRdb's version includes in-frame clones alone and lacks a portion of them. The sample carries about 59,000 clones, 92% recorded once. Sequencing was carried out using PBMCs. Source of these receptors: a man aged 40-50 years with colorectal cancer.

This chain links TRBV14 with TRBJ1-2; D is unresolved. The CDR3 extends over 14 amino acids. Between the trimmed V and J ends, which lost 0 bases and 8 bases, there was a span of 13 bases. Germline V lookup: CDR1 SGHDN, CDR2 FVKESK. CDR3 DNA: TGTGCCAGCAGCCAAGACAGGACCGCGGGGGGCTACACCTTC. Amino acid sequence: CASSQDRTAGGYTF.

The J gene is TRBJ1-6, the V gene TRBV13; 7 positions agree with TRBD1. This CDR3 region has 14 residues. Germline lookup yields CDR1 PRHDT and CDR2 FYEKMQ (reference sequence). After removal of 2 bases from V and 14 bases from J, the junction contained 9 bases not matched to a gene. The CDR3 sequence is CASSLSSTTGALHF. The CDR3, as DNA: TGTGCCAGCAGCTTATCGTCTACAACAGGGGCCCTCCACTTT.

On this clone: The same CDR3 is also encoded by other DNA sequences in this sample. V is TRBV18 and J is TRBJ1-2; 11 nucleotides line up with TRBD1. With 3 bases clipped from V and 5 bases from J, the junction kept 5 bases outside the gene matches. CDR1 is KGHSH and CDR2 is LQKENI in the germline V gene. The CDR3 runs 15 residues. The CDR3 nucleotides are TGTGCCAGCTCACCCGGACAGGGGGCAGGGTATGGCTACACCTTC. Translation gives CASSPGQGAGYGYTF.

V and J are TRBV11-2 and TRBJ2-6; tentatively, D is TRBD2 (7 bases). Trimming removed 1 base at V and 0 bases at J, with 13 bases between. The CDR3 sequence is 18 residues long. CDR1 SGHAT and CDR2 FQNNGV come from the germline V gene. CDR3 residues: CASSLVGRGASGANVLTF. CDR3 in DNA: TGTGCCAGCAGCTTAGTGGGCCGGGGGGCCTCTGGGGCCAACGTCCTGACTTTC.

J is TRBJ1-4 and V is TRBV3-1 (or the pseudogene TRBV3-2), with 7 bases that match TRBD1. The CDR3 sequence is 14 residues long. CDR1 is LGHDT and CDR2 is YNNKEL in the germline V gene (reference sequence). Trimming removed 4 bases from V and 4 bases from J; junction bases left unmatched: 3. As DNA, the CDR3 is TGTGCCAGCAGCCCGTGGGACAGTAATGAAAAACTGTTTTTT. It codes for CASSPWDSNEKLFF.

The V and J genes are TRBV5-6 and TRBJ2-6; D possibly corresponds to TRBD1 (6 bases). This CDR3 is 16 amino acids long. V shed 5 bases and J shed 0 bases, with 12 bases lying between them. CDR1 is SGHDT and CDR2 is YYEEEE in the germline V gene. The CDR3 DNA reads as TGTGCCAGCAGAAGAGGGGGTAGCTCTGGGGCCAACGTCCTGACTTTC. The encoded protein is CASRRGGSSGANVLTF.

The chain combines TRBV6-5 with TRBJ1-1; 12 bases map to TRBD1. Germline V gene sequence: CDR1 MNHEY, CDR2 SVGAGI. CDR3 length: 16 amino acids. With V trimmed by 2 bases and J by 0 bases, 1 base remained unmatched. CDR3 nucleotide sequence: TGTGCCAGCAGTTACGGGACAGGGGGCATGAACACTGAAGCTTTCTTT. Residues: CASSYGTGGMNTEAFF.

This chain uses TRBV27 with TRBJ1-2, with a weak D call TRBD1 (6 bases). In germline, CDR1 is MNHEY, CDR2 SMNVEV (reference sequence). The CDR3 runs 15 residues. V was trimmed by 5 bases and J by 3 bases, leaving 16 bases between them. The CDR3, as DNA: TGTGCCAGCAGTCCAAAAGCGGACAGTTACTATGGCTACACCTTC. Encoded protein: CASSPKADSYYGYTF.

The chain employs TRBV14 and TRBJ2-3, with 7 bases matching TRBD2. Germline V CDR1 and CDR2: SGHDN, FVKESK. The CDR3 runs to 16 residues. V lost 4 bases and J lost 2; bases outside the gene matches: 9. In nucleotides, the CDR3 is TGTGCCAGCAGCCTCGGAGTGGGGGGGGTCACAGATACGCAGTATTTT. Amino acid sequence: CASSLGVGGVTDTQYF.

The V gene is TRBV6-6, the J gene TRBJ1-5; 7 bases are shared with TRBD1. CDR1 and CDR2 (germline): MNHNY, SVGAGI (reference sequence). CDR3 length: 15 residues. Trimming took 6 bases from V and 4 from J; bases not matched to a gene: 9. CDR3 amino acids: CASRSDDRENQPQHF. The CDR3 DNA follows: TGTGCCAGCAGATCCGATGACAGGGAAAATCAGCCCCAGCATTTT.

Only one count was recorded for this clone. The rearrangement uses TRBV7-9 and TRBJ1-1, with TRBD1 identical over 8 bases. V was clipped by 7 bases and J by 5 bases; unmatched bases: 9. Germline loops: CDR1 SEHNR, CDR2 FQNEAQ (reference sequence). The length of the CDR3 is 14 residues. CDR3 nucleotides: TGTGCCAGCAACCGACAGGGGATCAGGACTGAAGCTTTCTTT. Protein product: CASNRQGIRTEAFF.

This rearrangement joins TRBV27 to TRBJ2-3; 8 bases line up with TRBD2. V gave up 6 bases and J gave up 4 bases; unmatched junction bases: 9. The V gene's germline CDR1 is MNHEY and CDR2 SMNVEV (reference sequence). CDR3 size: 15 residues. For the CDR3, the DNA is TGTGCCAGCAGGGCGGGGGGCAGGGGAGCAGATACGCAGTATTTT. This codes for CASRAGGRGADTQYF.

The rearrangement uses TRBV2 and TRBJ1-2; D is undetermined. V lost 5 bases and J 5 bases, leaving 18 bases between the germline ends. Germline V gives CDR1 SNHLY, CDR2 FYNNEI. This CDR3 has 15 amino acids. CDR3 in amino acids: CASSPPAEEGYGYTF. CDR3 coding DNA: TGTGCCAGCAGTCCACCGGCTGAGGAAGGGTATGGCTACACCTTC.

The chain is built from TRBV18 and TRBJ2-1; D gene unclear. V lost 2 bases to trimming and J lost 7 bases, with 6 bases between them. This CDR3 has 12 amino acids. CDR1 is KGHSH and CDR2 is LQKENI in the germline V gene. In nucleotides, the CDR3 is TGTGCCAGCTCACCAGGTGGAAATGAGCAGTTCTTC. Translation: CASSPGGNEQFF. Full variable domain (missing parts from reference TRBV18 and TRBJ2-1): NAGVMQNPRHLVRRRGQEARLRCSPMKGHSHVYWYRQLPEEGLKFMVYLQKENIIDESGMPKERFSAEFPKEGPSILRIQQVVRGDSAAYFCASSPGGNEQFFGPGTRLTVL.

V usage is TRBV2 and J usage is TRBJ2-7; 12 bases map to TRBD1. The germline CDR1 and CDR2 sequences are SNHLY and FYNNEI. The V gene end was trimmed by 4 bases and the J gene end by 5 bases; junction bases not matched to a gene: 12. CDR3 length: 17 amino acids. The CDR3 DNA sequence: TGTGCCAGCAGTGCCCCGGTTCCGGGACAGGGGGCTGACGAGCAGTACTTC. Encoded protein: CASSAPVPGQGADEQYF.

The chain carries TRBV6-1 and TRBJ1-1; possibly TRBD1 for D (6 bases). This CDR3 has 12 amino acids. Germline V CDR1 and CDR2: MNHNS, SASEGT. Trimming left V 2 bases short and J 5 bases short, with 6 bases between. The CDR3 spells CASSERGTEAFF. Written as DNA, the CDR3 is TGTGCCAGCAGTGAAAGGGGGACTGAAGCTTTCTTT.

The rearrangement joins TRBV10-2 to TRBJ1-3; D may be TRBD1 (5 bases). CDR3 size: 15 residues. Germline V lookup: CDR1 WSHSY, CDR2 SAAADI. The V and J ends lost 6 bases and 0 bases respectively, with 12 bases between them. This CDR3 reads CASSRTGDSGNTIYF. The CDR3 DNA follows: TGCGCCAGCAGCCGCACAGGAGACTCTGGAAACACCATATATTTT.

The chain joins TRBV6-5 to TRBJ2-2; possibly TRBD1 for D (6 bases). Trimming pared 6 bases from V and 7 bases from J, leaving 9 bases between. The CDR3 spans 12 residues. Germline V CDR1 and CDR2: MNHEY, SVGAGI. For the CDR3, the DNA is TGTGCCAGCAGGGCCAGGGGCGGGGAGCTGTTTTTT. Its translation is CASRARGGELFF.

This rearrangement joins TRBV2 to TRBJ2-4; 11 bases line up with TRBD2. J lost 4 bases, V lost 1 base, and 3 bases had no gene match. Germline V gene sequence: CDR1 SNHLY, CDR2 FYNNEI. The CDR3 is 16 residues long. The CDR3 region has the DNA TGTGCCAGCAGTGAAGGCCTAGCGGGGGGTAAAAACATTCAGTACTTC. It is translated as CASSEGLAGGKNIQYF.

The chain is built from TRBV7-2 and TRBJ1-2; D might be TRBD1 (5 bases). The CDR3 is made up of 13 amino acids. CDR1 is SGHTA and CDR2 is FQGNSA in the germline V gene. V lost 2 bases to trimming and J lost 8 bases, with 12 bases between them. CDR3 nucleotide sequence: TGTGCCAGCAGCTTATCCAGGGAGGGGGGCTACACCTTC. This gives the protein CASSLSREGGYTF.

The CDR3 sequence is CASSEDWARHDQETQYF. Here the CDR3 DNA reads TGTGCCAGCAGTGAAGATTGGGCCAGACACGACCAAGAGACCCAGTACTTC. The chain carries TRBV6-1 and TRBJ2-5; unclear D gene. Germline assignment: CDR1 MNHNS and CDR2 SASEGT. Trimming removed 1 base at V and 0 bases at J, with 15 bases between. The CDR3 contains 17 residues.

The rearrangement uses TRBV9 and TRBJ1-1; no reliable D call. The CDR3 has 13 residues. The germline V gene has CDR1 SGDLS and CDR2 YYNGEE. Deletions cut 0 bases from V and 2 bases from J, with 5 bases between. The CDR3 nucleotides read TGTGCCAGCAGCGTAGCTATAAACACTGAAGCTTTCTTT. This encodes CASSVAINTEAFF. Together with reference TRBV9 and TRBJ1-1, the CDR3 gives the full variable domain: DSGVTQTPKHLITATGQRVTLRCSPRSGDLSVYWYQQSLDQGLQFLIQYYNGEERAKGNILERFSAQQFPDLHSELNLSSLELGDSALYFCASSVAINTEAFFGQGTRLTVV.

The V call is TRBV18, the J call TRBJ1-1; D might be TRBD1 (6 bases). CDR1 is KGHSH and CDR2 is LQKENI in the germline V gene. V was shortened by 4 bases and J by 4 bases, with 13 bases between the two germline ends. The CDR3 covers 14 residues. The CDR3 DNA reads as TGTGCCAGCTCACGTTCGAAGGGGGGCACTGAAGCTTTCTTT. Encoded protein: CASSRSKGGTEAFF.

The CDR3 region is CASSPRDRGINTEAFF. CDR3 coding DNA: TGTGCCAGCAGCCCACGGGACAGGGGAATCAACACTGAAGCTTTCTTT. The J gene is TRBJ1-1, the V gene TRBV11-2; 10 positions match TRBD1. Germline CDR1 reads SGHAT; CDR2 reads FQNNGV. Trimming cost V 5 bases and J 2 bases; bases outside gene matches: 8. The CDR3 length is 16 residues.

The chain uses TRBV19 and TRBJ1-1; 9 positions agree with TRBD1. This CDR3 is built from 15 residues. Trimming at V came to 5 bases and at J to 0 bases, leaving 4 bases not matched to a gene. Germline lookup yields CDR1 LNHDA and CDR2 SQIVND (reference sequence). CDR3 loop: CASSGGQGLNTEAFF. CDR3 nucleotides: TGTGCCAGTAGTGGGGGACAGGGCTTGAACACTGAAGCTTTCTTT.

This chain joins TRBV5-4 and TRBJ2-1; 16 positions match TRBD2. Germline V CDR1 and CDR2: SGHNT, YYREEE (reference sequence). The CDR3 is 18 amino acids. The V and J ends lost 4 bases and 3 bases, in that order; junction bases with no gene match: 7. DNA for the CDR3: TGTGCCAGCAGCCCACGGGGACTAGCGGGGGGGAACTACAATGAGCAGTTCTTC. This codes for CASSPRGLAGGNYNEQFF.